The 24 T cell receptor beta chains below were found in one sample sequenced in a study of T cell responses to AZD1222 COVID-19 vaccine. Clones were sequenced by immunoSEQ multiplex PCR, and TCRdb holds only the in-frame ones, with some missing. Of roughly 120,000 clones listed, more than 75% are singletons. This material consisted of peripheral blood, taken 28 days after the second AZD1222 dose. These TCRs come from an adult who received the AZD1222 COVID-19 vaccine.

The gene calls are TRBV30 and TRBJ2-3; TRBD1 matches at 7 bases. J gave up 2 bases and V 2 bases, and 4 bases lay outside the gene matches. The CDR3 consists of 14 residues. Germline CDR1 GTSNPN, CDR2 SVGIG (reference sequence). CDR3 residues: CAWSRGQITDTQYF. The CDR3 nucleotides read TGTGCCTGGAGTCGGGGACAGATCACAGATACGCAGTATTTT. Supplemented by reference TRBV30 and TRBJ2-3, the full variable domain reads SQTIHQWPATLVQPVGSPLSLECTVEGTSNPNLYWYRQAAGRGLQLLFYSVGIGQISSEVPQNLSASRPQDRQFILSSKKLLLSDSGFYLCAWSRGQITDTQYFGPGTRLTVL.

The rearrangement links TRBV11-3 to TRBJ2-1; D is unclear. CDR1 and CDR2 from the germline V gene are SGHNT and YENEEA. The CDR3 has 13 amino acids. The ends were cut back, 4 bases at V and 5 bases at J, with 9 bases in the middle. The CDR3 reads CASSSPKDNEQFF. CDR3 nucleotide sequence: TGTGCCAGCAGCTCGCCAAAGGACAATGAGCAGTTCTTC.

The V call is TRBV7-2, the J call TRBJ1-2; 8 positions agree with TRBD1. The J segment lost 4 bases and the V segment lost 5 bases, leaving 9 bases of the junction unmatched. This CDR3 is 15 amino acids long. Per germline, CDR1 SGHTA and CDR2 FQGNSA. The CDR3 reads CASSPGQGPAYGYTF. The CDR3 coding sequence is TGTGCCAGCAGCCCTGGACAGGGCCCCGCCTATGGCTACACCTTC.

This clone was seen only once. V and J are TRBV10-3 and TRBJ1-3; TRBD1 aligns across 10 bases. The CDR3 covers 17 residues. With V trimmed by 6 bases and J by 4 bases, 12 bases remained unmatched. Germline V gives CDR1 ENHRY, CDR2 SYGVKD. The CDR3 here is CAISNTPGQGTGNTIYF. The CDR3 DNA reads as TGTGCCATCAGCAACACCCCGGGACAGGGGACAGGAAACACCATATATTTT.

This clone showed up just once. The V gene is TRBV7-3, the J gene TRBJ2-1; TRBD2 agrees at 9 bases. CDR3 length equals 19 residues. In germline, CDR1 is SGHTA, CDR2 FQGTGA. The V segment lost 2 bases and the J segment 0 bases; nucleotides outside the gene matches: 11. The CDR3 reads CASSLLAGWAPLSYNEQFF. The CDR3 DNA reads TGTGCCAGCAGCTTACTAGCGGGATGGGCCCCCCTCTCCTACAATGAGCAGTTCTTC.

The chain recombines TRBV30 with TRBJ1-6, with a tentative D call TRBD1 (5 bases). Trimming left V 4 bases short and J 7 bases short, with 17 bases between. This CDR3 has 15 residues. Germline V gene lookup returns CDR1 GTSNPN and CDR2 SVGIG (reference sequence). The CDR3 is CAWNRQLSGNSPLHF. CDR3 DNA sequence: TGTGCCTGGAATCGACAGTTGTCGGGGAATTCACCCCTCCACTTT.

This chain joins TRBV18 and TRBJ2-7, with TRBD2 matching 11 bases. CDR1 is KGHSH and CDR2 is LQKENI in the germline V gene. There are 14 residues in the CDR3. The trim removed 5 bases at V and 5 bases at J, leaving 5 bases unmatched. The CDR3 coding sequence is TGTGCCAGCTCAATAGCGGGGGGGCGCAACGAGCAGTACTTC. Translation gives CASSIAGGRNEQYF.

This clone was seen just once. This chain joins TRBV19 and TRBJ2-3, with 7 bases fitting TRBD2. The germline gives CDR1 LNHDA, CDR2 SQIVND (reference sequence). V lost 4 bases to trimming and J lost 2 bases; unmatched junction nucleotides: 6. The CDR3 is 15 amino acids. The CDR3, as DNA: TGTGCCAGTAGTACCCAAGCGGGGCTCACAGATACGCAGTATTTT. Translation gives CASSTQAGLTDTQYF.

V usage is TRBV19 and J usage is TRBJ2-3; the D is unclear. Looked up from germline, CDR1 is LNHDA and CDR2 is SQIVND (reference sequence). The V and J ends lost 8 bases and 6 bases respectively, with 9 bases between them. The CDR3 consists of 11 residues. CDR3 DNA sequence: TGTGCCAGTGGCGAACGTGATACGCAGTATTTT. It codes for CASGERDTQYF.

The V call is TRBV29-1, the J call TRBJ1-1, with no clear D. There are 13 residues in the CDR3. Per the germline V gene, CDR1 is SQVTM and CDR2 is ANQGSEA. Trimming shortened V by 4 bases and J by 6 bases, and 15 bases separated the two germline ends. CDR3 in DNA: TGCAGCGTTGCGCCGGGTATCGGGGCTGAAGCTTTCTTT. This gives the protein CSVAPGIGAEAFF.

The chain has TRBV18 and TRBJ1-2; D possibly corresponds to TRBD1 (6 bases). Trimming stripped 0 bases from V and 4 bases from J, with 15 bases between. This CDR3 has 16 amino acids. Looked up from germline, CDR1 is KGHSH and CDR2 is LQKENI. For the CDR3, the DNA is TGTGCCAGCTCACCACCGCAGGGGTACAATAGCTATGGCTACACCTTC. Protein sequence: CASSPPQGYNSYGYTF.

This clone occurred once. The V call is TRBV5-1, the J call TRBJ2-1; D uncertain. Germline values: CDR1 SGHRS, CDR2 YFSETQ. This CDR3 region has 11 residues. Trimming stripped 5 bases from V and 4 bases from J, with 4 bases between. CDR3 protein: CASRLYNEQFF. Here the CDR3 DNA reads TGCGCCAGCAGATTGTACAATGAGCAGTTCTTC.

CDR3 nucleotide sequence: TGCGCCAGCAGCTTGCGTTCCTCTGGAAACACCATATATTTT. This translates into CASSLRSSGNTIYF. The chain couples TRBV5-1 to TRBJ1-3, with D unresolved. V lost 1 base and J lost 0, with 5 bases in between. This CDR3 is built from 14 residues. Germline V gives CDR1 SGHRS, CDR2 YFSETQ.

This clone was found once. The genes are TRBV7-2 and TRBJ1-5; 7 bases are shared with TRBD1. Germline CDR1 is SGHTA and CDR2 is FQGNSA. V lost 6 bases to trimming and J lost 6 bases; unmatched junction nucleotides: 11. The CDR3 loop spans 15 amino acids. The CDR3 DNA reads as TGTGCCAGCAGTCCAGGGGGGCAGGTACCTCAGCCCCAGCATTTT. Translation gives CASSPGGQVPQPQHF.

The chain has TRBV9 and TRBJ2-7, with 7 bases matching TRBD2. Germline-derived CDR1 and CDR2 are SGDLS and YYNGEE. The CDR3 is 17 residues long. V trimming: 0 bases; J trimming: 3 bases; junction bases outside the gene matches: 12. CDR3 DNA sequence: TGTGCCAGCAGCGTAGCTACCCCTTGGGCGGGGGTCTACGAGCAGTACTTC. Translation: CASSVATPWAGVYEQYF.

The CDR3, as DNA: TGTGCCAGCAGAGATGATAAGCCCCAGCATTTT. As protein: CASRDDKPQHF. The V and J genes are TRBV28 and TRBJ1-5; no reliable D call. CDR3 length: 11 residues. Trimming removed 6 bases from V and 8 bases from J, with 8 bases in between. Germline lookup yields CDR1 MDHEN and CDR2 SYDVKM. Full variable domain (rest looked up from reference TRBV28 and TRBJ1-5): DVKVTQSSRYLVKRTGEKVFLECVQDMDHENMFWYRQDPGLGLRLIYFSYDVKMKEKGDIPEGYSVSREKKERFSLILESASTNQTSMYLCASRDDKPQHFGDGTRLSIL.

V is TRBV18 and J is TRBJ2-1, with D maybe TRBD1 (5 bases). CDR1 and CDR2 from the germline V gene are KGHSH and LQKENI. The V and J ends lost 1 base and 0 bases respectively, with 13 bases between them. The CDR3 extends over 17 amino acids. The CDR3 reads CASSPLPHRSSYNEQFF. In DNA, the CDR3 is TGTGCCAGCTCACCACTCCCCCACAGGAGCTCCTACAATGAGCAGTTCTTC.

The chain employs TRBV10-3 and TRBJ1-4; 7 bases are shared with TRBD1. Per germline, CDR1 ENHRY and CDR2 SYGVKD. CDR3 size: 15 residues. V was clipped by 8 bases and J by 5 bases; unmatched bases: 11. This chain's CDR3 is CAIGSAGTVNEKLFF. The CDR3, as DNA: TGTGCCATCGGATCCGCCGGGACAGTGAATGAAAAACTGTTTTTT.

J is TRBJ2-7 and V is TRBV7-9; TRBD1 aligns across 7 bases. Germline lookup yields CDR1 SEHNR and CDR2 FQNEAQ (reference sequence). V lost 2 bases, J lost 5 bases, and 9 bases stayed unmatched. The CDR3 consists of 15 residues. For the CDR3, the DNA is TGTGCCAGCAGCTTACTCTACAGGGGTAGTGACGAGCAGTACTTC. This encodes CASSLLYRGSDEQYF.

V usage is TRBV7-3 and J usage is TRBJ2-7, with D unresolved. Germline CDR1 reads SGHTA; CDR2 reads FQGTGA. V lost 4 bases and J lost 0, with 10 bases in between. The CDR3 runs 14 residues. The DNA of the CDR3 is TGTGCCAGCAGCTCCGACGGAGCCTCCTACGAGCAGTACTTC. This codes for CASSSDGASYEQYF.

This CDR3 is CASSLGADQPQHF. The CDR3 nucleotides are TGTGCCAGCAGTTTGGGGGCCGATCAGCCCCAGCATTTT. The gene calls are TRBV12-3 or TRBV12-4 and TRBJ1-5; TRBD1 might be the D (6 bases). V lost 3 bases and J 5 bases, leaving 8 bases between the germline ends. The CDR3 is made up of 13 amino acids.

V and J are TRBV9 and TRBJ1-5; D unclear. V dropped 2 bases and J dropped 5 bases, with 14 bases sitting between them. Germline V gives CDR1 SGDLS, CDR2 YYNGEE. This CDR3 region has 15 residues. The CDR3 bases are TGTGCCAGCAGCGTTGGGGTCGGTGAGTATCAGCCCCAGCATTTT. Encoded protein: CASSVGVGEYQPQHF.

V usage is TRBV7-2 and J usage is TRBJ2-3; no definite D call. The CDR3 contains 14 residues. From germline, CDR1 is SGHTA and CDR2 FQGNSA. Trimming cost V 2 bases and J 7 bases, with 13 bases left between them. The CDR3 loop reads CASSLSYGVNTQYF. The CDR3, as DNA: TGTGCCAGCAGCTTAAGTTATGGGGTGAATACGCAGTATTTT. The full variable domain, in which reference TRBV7-2 and TRBJ2-3 provide the parts outside the CDR3, is GAGVSQSPSNKVTEKGKDVELRCDPISGHTALYWYRQSLGQGLEFLIYFQGNSAPDKSGLPSDRFSAERTGGSVSTLTIQRTQQEDSAVYLCASSLSYGVNTQYFGPGTRLTVL.

The genes are TRBV7-2 and TRBJ2-5; D uncertain. The CDR3 is 12 amino acids. The V end was cut by 5 bases, the J end by 3 bases, with 7 bases between. Germline V gene data show CDR1 as SGHTA and CDR2 as FQGNSA. The CDR3 protein is CASSPREETQYF. The CDR3 DNA reads as TGTGCCAGCAGCCCAAGAGAAGAGACCCAGTACTTC.